The 26 T cell receptor beta chains given below trace back to one sample, sequenced in a study of OX40 agonist ivuxolimab in advanced cancers. Here immunoSEQ multiplex PCR was the method, and the copy in TCRdb shows in-frame clones only, minus some. This table holds about 43,000 clones, 70% to 90% found once. Sample: CD4+ or CD8+ T cells sorted from blood, taken in a trial of the OX40 agonist ivuxolimab. The receptor set was obtained from an adult with an advanced solid tumor such as melanoma, head and neck, liver or kidney cancer.

This clone has just a few counts. The rearrangement uses TRBV19 and TRBJ2-2; D might be TRBD2 (5 bases). The CDR3 totals 16 residues. V gave up 0 bases and J gave up 3 bases, with 11 bases separating them. CDR1 is LNHDA and CDR2 is SQIVND in the germline V gene (reference sequence). The CDR3 DNA sequence: TGTGCCAGTAGTATAGATGCGGGCAGCTACACCGGGGAGCTGTTTTTT. It yields the protein CASSIDAGSYTGELFF.

This clone was seen just once. The genes are TRBV19 and TRBJ1-2; 9 bases match TRBD1. V trimming: 6 bases; J trimming: 3 bases; junction bases outside the gene matches: 11. CDR1 is LNHDA, CDR2 SQIVND, per germline (reference sequence). This CDR3 comprises 16 residues. The CDR3 loop is CASRGVFRDRDYGYTF. The CDR3 nucleotides read TGTGCCAGTAGGGGAGTTTTCCGGGACAGGGACTATGGCTACACCTTC. Full variable domain (remainder filled in from reference TRBV19 and TRBJ1-2): DGGITQSPKYLFRKEGQNVTLSCEQNLNHDAMYWYRQDPGQGLRLIYYSQIVNDFQKGDIAEGYSVSREKKESFPLTVTSAQKNPTAFYLCASRGVFRDRDYGYTFGSGTRLTVV.

Sample share makes this clone medium-sized. The chain carries TRBV27 and TRBJ2-3; the D is unclear. Germline V CDR1 and CDR2: MNHEY, SMNVEV (reference sequence). This CDR3 has 11 amino acids. Trimming pared 3 bases from V and 5 bases from J, leaving 3 bases between. The CDR3 region has the DNA TGTGCCAGCAGTTTCAGAGATACGCAGTATTTT. It yields the protein CASSFRDTQYF.

V and J are TRBV11-2 and TRBJ2-2; no clear D. Trimming shortened V by 2 bases and J by 9 bases, and 4 bases separated the two germline ends. The CDR3 spans 11 residues. Looked up from germline, CDR1 is SGHAT and CDR2 is FQNNGV. CDR3 region: CASSLSWELFF. The DNA of the CDR3 is TGTGCCAGCAGCTTATCATGGGAGCTGTTTTTT.

The V gene is TRBV6-6, the J gene TRBJ2-7; no firm D call. With 6 bases removed from V and 0 bases from J, the gap between germline ends came to 12 bases. CDR1 and CDR2 from the germline V gene are MNHNY and SVGAGI (reference sequence). The CDR3 spans 14 residues. CDR3 region: CASSPASTSYEQYF. The CDR3 DNA sequence: TGTGCCAGCAGCCCTGCCTCGACCTCCTACGAGCAGTACTTC.

The J gene is TRBJ1-4, the V gene TRBV7-8; D ambiguous. In germline, CDR1 is SGHVS, CDR2 FQNEAQ. Trimming pared 1 base from V and 7 bases from J, leaving 10 bases between. The CDR3 covers 14 residues. Written as DNA, the CDR3 is TGTGCCAGCAGCTTAGTCAGTCTGAGTGAAAAACTGTTTTTT. It yields the protein CASSLVSLSEKLFF.

V gene TRBV7-6 combines with J gene TRBJ1-5; TRBD1 might be the D (6 bases). This CDR3 has 16 amino acids. Germline V gene lookup returns CDR1 SGHVS and CDR2 FNYEAQ. Trimming left V 0 bases short and J 6 bases short, with 15 bases between. The CDR3 DNA is TGTGCCAGCAGCTTAGCGGGGTACGGGGGGCTTCAGCCCCAGCATTTT. Residues: CASSLAGYGGLQPQHF.

This chain connects TRBV7-2 to TRBJ2-5, with 7 nucleotides matching TRBD2. V lost 1 base and J lost 5; bases outside the gene matches: 4. The germline CDR1 and CDR2 sequences are SGHTA and FQGNSA. The CDR3 totals 14 residues. The CDR3 sequence: CASSLGREWETQYF. In DNA form, the CDR3 reads TGTGCCAGCAGCTTAGGGCGGGAGTGGGAGACCCAGTACTTC.

The rearrangement links TRBV4-1 to TRBJ2-5; TRBD1 matches 8 bases. There are 17 residues in the CDR3. V shed 4 bases and J 5 bases; nucleotides not matched to a gene: 15. Germline V gene sequence: CDR1 MGHRA, CDR2 YSYEKL. Here the CDR3 DNA reads TGCGCCAGCAGCCGACTCAACGCCGGGACAGGTTCCGAGACCCAGTACTTC. It is translated as CASSRLNAGTGSETQYF.

The V gene is TRBV28, the J gene TRBJ1-1; D unclear. V was trimmed by 5 bases and J by 3 bases, leaving 16 bases between them. From germline, CDR1 is MDHEN and CDR2 SYDVKM. The CDR3 has 15 residues. The CDR3 nucleotides are TGTGCCAGCAGTGTCTTCAGGAGGGCGGACACTGAAGCTTTCTTT. Its translation is CASSVFRRADTEAFF.

The chain uses TRBV5-5 and TRBJ2-1; 8 bases align to TRBD2. Germline assignment: CDR1 SGHKS and CDR2 YYEKEE (reference sequence). The CDR3 has 14 amino acids. V shed 2 bases and J 7 bases; nucleotides not matched to a gene: 5. The CDR3 sequence is CASSFGSGINEQFF. In nucleotides, the CDR3 is TGTGCCAGCAGCTTCGGTAGCGGGATTAATGAGCAGTTCTTC. The whole variable domain, filled in from reference TRBV5-5 and TRBJ2-1, reads DAGVTQSPTHLIKTRGQQVTLRCSPISGHKSVSWYQQVLGQGPQFIFQYYEKEERGRGNFPDRFSARQFPNYSSELNVNALLLGDSALYLCASSFGSGINEQFFGPGTRLTVL.

The chain recombines TRBV6-5 with TRBJ2-1, with 7 bases that match TRBD2. The CDR3 length is 15 residues. The germline V gene has CDR1 MNHEY and CDR2 SVGAGI. V shed 6 bases and J 0 bases; nucleotides not matched to a gene: 5. In nucleotides, the CDR3 is TGTGCCAGCAGCCCTAGCGGTAACTCCTACAATGAGCAGTTCTTC. Translated: CASSPSGNSYNEQFF.

The chain recombines TRBV5-6 with TRBJ2-2, with D perhaps matching TRBD2 (6 bases). Germline values: CDR1 SGHDT, CDR2 YYEEEE. The CDR3 loop spans 14 amino acids. V was cut by 7 bases and J by 0 bases, with 10 bases left in between. The CDR3 DNA reads as TGTGCCAGCGCGGGACTGTCGAACACCGGGGAGCTGTTTTTT. It specifies CASAGLSNTGELFF.

This clone was found once. This rearrangement joins TRBV9 to TRBJ1-1; D ambiguous. CDR3 size: 16 residues. Trimming took 0 bases from V and 3 from J, leaving 15 bases between them. Germline CDR1 reads SGDLS; CDR2 reads YYNGEE. CDR3 sequence: CASSVEGSPMYTEAFF. CDR3 DNA sequence: TGTGCCAGCAGCGTAGAGGGCTCCCCCATGTACACTGAAGCTTTCTTT.

V gene TRBV13 combines with J gene TRBJ2-7, with 15 bases identical to TRBD2. Trimming removed 4 bases from V and 1 base from J; junction bases left unmatched: 2. The CDR3 has 16 amino acids. Looked up from germline, CDR1 is PRHDT and CDR2 is FYEKMQ (reference sequence). For the CDR3, the DNA is TGTGCCAGCAGCTCGGGACTAGCGGGAGGATCCTACGAGCAGTACTTC. Residues: CASSSGLAGGSYEQYF. The complete variable domain, with remaining parts taken from reference TRBV13 and TRBJ2-7, reads AAGVIQSPRHLIKEKRETATLKCYPIPRHDTVYWYQQGPGQDPQFLISFYEKMQSDKGSIPDRFSAQQFSDYHSELNMSSLELGDSALYFCASSSGLAGGSYEQYFGPGTRLTVT.

This clone was recorded only once. The chain carries TRBV6-1 and TRBJ2-7, with D maybe TRBD1 (5 bases). V was trimmed by 2 bases and J by 9 bases, leaving 14 bases between them. CDR3 size: 13 residues. CDR1 MNHNS and CDR2 SASEGT come from the germline V gene. As DNA, the CDR3 is TGTGCCAGCAGTGAAAAAGGGGCCGAAGGGCAGTACTTC. This gives the protein CASSEKGAEGQYF.

This chain links TRBV5-1 with TRBJ1-1; maybe TRBD1 (5 bases). V lost 4 bases, J lost 0 bases, and 13 bases lay in between. This CDR3 has 15 amino acids. In germline, CDR1 is SGHRS, CDR2 YFSETQ. Here the CDR3 reads CASSLLQEMNTEAFF. CDR3 DNA: TGCGCCAGCAGCCTCTTACAGGAGATGAACACTGAAGCTTTCTTT.

The chain recombines TRBV4-1 with TRBJ1-1, with a weak D call TRBD1 (5 bases). This CDR3 contains 13 residues. The V gene's germline CDR1 is MGHRA and CDR2 YSYEKL. Trimming took 6 bases from V and 5 from J, leaving 13 bases between them. The CDR3 region is CASRLGVRTEAFF. CDR3 DNA sequence: TGCGCCAGCAGACTAGGGGTTAGGACTGAAGCTTTCTTT.

The chain links TRBV5-4 to TRBJ1-2, with D unresolved. Germline-derived CDR1 and CDR2 are SGHNT and YYREEE (reference sequence). There are 15 residues in the CDR3. V lost 1 base and J 0 bases, leaving 10 bases between the germline ends. The chain's CDR3 is CASSLMAETNYGYTF. CDR3 DNA sequence: TGTGCCAGCAGCTTGATGGCAGAAACTAACTATGGCTACACCTTC.

The chain joins TRBV28 to TRBJ2-6; D call uncertain. CDR1 is MDHEN and CDR2 is SYDVKM in the germline V gene. The CDR3 is 18 residues long. Between the trimmed V and J ends, which lost 5 bases and 0 bases, there was a span of 17 bases. The DNA of the CDR3 is TGTGCCAGCAGTAAAACACGGGTCCCAAGCTCTGGGGCCAACGTCCTGACTTTC. It is translated as CASSKTRVPSSGANVLTF.

The J gene is TRBJ2-7, the V gene TRBV5-5, with TRBD2 matching 7 bases. With 3 bases clipped from V and 0 bases from J, the junction kept 12 bases outside the gene matches. Germline CDR1 reads SGHKS; CDR2 reads YYEKEE (reference sequence). The CDR3 totals 17 residues. In DNA, the CDR3 is TGTGCCAGCAGCTCCCAAGCCGGGACTACTCCCTCCTACGAGCAGTACGTC. Protein product: CASSSQAGTTPSYEQYV.

The chain is built from TRBV11-3 and TRBJ2-1; TRBD2 might be the D (5 bases). Trimming took 1 base from V and 4 from J, leaving 20 bases between them. The CDR3 extends over 18 amino acids. CDR1 and CDR2 (germline): SGHNT, YENEEA. CDR3 in amino acids: CASSLAQPGLQTYNEQFF. The CDR3 DNA is TGTGCCAGCAGCTTAGCCCAGCCCGGACTGCAAACTTACAATGAGCAGTTCTTC.

This chain joins TRBV7-9 and TRBJ1-6; TRBD1 is a possible D gene (5 bases). Germline V lookup: CDR1 SEHNR, CDR2 FQNEAQ (reference sequence). V lost 5 bases and J lost 10, with 21 bases in between. The CDR3 is 16 amino acids. DNA for the CDR3: TGTGCCAGCAGCCCCCCAGCCACAGGAGTTTTGTCACCCCTCCACTTT. The encoded protein is CASSPPATGVLSPLHF.

This clone was detected only a few times. CDR3 sequence reads: CASTAGYNSPLHF. In DNA form, the CDR3 reads TGTGCCAGCACCGCAGGGTATAATTCACCCCTCCACTTT. The V and J genes are TRBV2 and TRBJ1-6; D may be TRBD1 (5 bases). This CDR3 is 13 amino acids long. CDR1 and CDR2 (germline): SNHLY, FYNNEI. V lost 7 bases and J 4 bases, leaving 8 bases between the germline ends.

J is TRBJ1-2 and V is TRBV15; D unresolved. With 0 bases removed from V and 2 bases from J, the gap between germline ends came to 19 bases. This CDR3 has 18 residues. CDR1 and CDR2 from the germline V gene are LNHNV and YYDKDF (reference sequence). CDR3 bases: TGTGCCACCAGCAGAGAATTGACATACGGAGGCCAGAACTATGGCTACACCTTC. This translates into CATSRELTYGGQNYGYTF.

The chain combines TRBV7-9 with TRBJ1-4, with unresolved D. V dropped 8 bases and J dropped 5 bases, with 12 bases sitting between them. The CDR3 length is 13 residues. Germline V CDR1 and CDR2: SEHNR, FQNEAQ (reference sequence). The CDR3 region is CASSGPFNEKLFF. In DNA form, the CDR3 reads TGTGCCAGCTCCGGACCCTTCAATGAAAAACTGTTTTTT.